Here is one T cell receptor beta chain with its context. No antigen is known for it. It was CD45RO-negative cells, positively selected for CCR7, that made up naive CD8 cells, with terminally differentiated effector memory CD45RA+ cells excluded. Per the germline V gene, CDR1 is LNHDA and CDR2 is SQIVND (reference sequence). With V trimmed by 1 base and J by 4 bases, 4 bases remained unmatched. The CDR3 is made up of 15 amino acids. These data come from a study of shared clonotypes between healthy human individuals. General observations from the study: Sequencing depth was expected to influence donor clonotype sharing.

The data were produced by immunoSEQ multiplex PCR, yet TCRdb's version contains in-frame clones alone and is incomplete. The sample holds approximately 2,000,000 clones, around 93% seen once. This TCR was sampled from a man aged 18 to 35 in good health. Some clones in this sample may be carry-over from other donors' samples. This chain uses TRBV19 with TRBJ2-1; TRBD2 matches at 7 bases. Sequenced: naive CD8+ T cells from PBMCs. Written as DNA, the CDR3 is TGTGCCAGTAGTATAGTAACTAGCGTATACAATGAGCAGTTCTTC. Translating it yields CASSIVTSVYNEQFF.